This TCR beta chain was documented in a study of cytomegalovirus exposure and HLA in healthy donors. Study-wide context: A data release that came early held 75 million to 85 million unique TCRs from HLA-typed donors.

Germline CDR1 MNHNS, CDR2 SASEGT. This CDR3 is 14 amino acids long. V was pared by 1 base and J by 6 bases, with 10 bases between. Researchers ran the PCR with 60 Vbeta and 13 Jbeta primers. Profiling relied on immunoSEQ multiplex PCR, and the TCRdb table lists in-frame clones only, not all of them. This repertoire includes tens of thousands of clones. Sequencing used PBMCs. The chain links TRBV6-1 to TRBJ1-5; the D is unclear. The TCR comes from a man aged 25 to 45 in good health and CMV-seronegative. The CDR3 spells CASSEGEGGQPQHF. CDR3 in DNA: TGTGCCAGCAGTGAAGGGGAGGGAGGTCAGCCCCAGCATTTT.